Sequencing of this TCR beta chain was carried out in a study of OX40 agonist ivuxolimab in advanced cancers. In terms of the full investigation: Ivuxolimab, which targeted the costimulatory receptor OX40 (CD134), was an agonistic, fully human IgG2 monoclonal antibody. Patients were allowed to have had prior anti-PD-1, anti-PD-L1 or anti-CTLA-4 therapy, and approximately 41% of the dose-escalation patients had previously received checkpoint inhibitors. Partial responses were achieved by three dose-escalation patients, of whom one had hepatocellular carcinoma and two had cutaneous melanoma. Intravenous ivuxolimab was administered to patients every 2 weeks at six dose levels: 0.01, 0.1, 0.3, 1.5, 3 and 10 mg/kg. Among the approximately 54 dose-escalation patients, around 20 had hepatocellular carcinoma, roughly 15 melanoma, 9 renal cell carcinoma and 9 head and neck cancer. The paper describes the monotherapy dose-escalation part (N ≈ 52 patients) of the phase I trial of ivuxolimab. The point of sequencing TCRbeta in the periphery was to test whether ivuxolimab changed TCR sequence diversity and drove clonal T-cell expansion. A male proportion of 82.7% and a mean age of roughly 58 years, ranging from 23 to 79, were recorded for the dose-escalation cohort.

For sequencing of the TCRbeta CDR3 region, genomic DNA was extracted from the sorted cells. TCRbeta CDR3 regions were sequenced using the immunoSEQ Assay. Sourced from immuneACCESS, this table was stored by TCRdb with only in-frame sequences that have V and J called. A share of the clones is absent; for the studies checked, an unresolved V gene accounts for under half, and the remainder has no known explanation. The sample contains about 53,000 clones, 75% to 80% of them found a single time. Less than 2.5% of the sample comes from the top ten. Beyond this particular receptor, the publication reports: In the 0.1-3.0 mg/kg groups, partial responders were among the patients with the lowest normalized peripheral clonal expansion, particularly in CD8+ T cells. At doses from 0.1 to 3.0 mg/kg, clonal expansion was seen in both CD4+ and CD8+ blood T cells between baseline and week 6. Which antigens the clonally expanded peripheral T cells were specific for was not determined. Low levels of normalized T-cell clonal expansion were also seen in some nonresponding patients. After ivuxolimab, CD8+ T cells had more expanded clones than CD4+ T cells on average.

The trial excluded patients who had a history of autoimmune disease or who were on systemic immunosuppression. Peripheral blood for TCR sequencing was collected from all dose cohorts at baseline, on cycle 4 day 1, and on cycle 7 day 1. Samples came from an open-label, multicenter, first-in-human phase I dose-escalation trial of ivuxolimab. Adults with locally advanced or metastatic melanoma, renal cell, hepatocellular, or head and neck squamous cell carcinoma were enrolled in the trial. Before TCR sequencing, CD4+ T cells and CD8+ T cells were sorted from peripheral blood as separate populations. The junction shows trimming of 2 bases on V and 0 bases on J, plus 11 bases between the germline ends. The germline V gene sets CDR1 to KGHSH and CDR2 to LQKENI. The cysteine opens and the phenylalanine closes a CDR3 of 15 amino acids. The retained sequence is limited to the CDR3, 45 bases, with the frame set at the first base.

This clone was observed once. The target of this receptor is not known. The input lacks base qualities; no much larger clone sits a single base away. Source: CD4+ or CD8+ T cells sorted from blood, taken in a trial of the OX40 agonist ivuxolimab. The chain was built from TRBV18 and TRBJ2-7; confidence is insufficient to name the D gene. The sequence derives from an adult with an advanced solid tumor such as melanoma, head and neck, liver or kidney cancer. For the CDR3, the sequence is CASSPISPSSYEQYF. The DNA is TGTGCCAGCTCACCAATCTCTCCGAGCTCCTACGAGCAGTACTTC.